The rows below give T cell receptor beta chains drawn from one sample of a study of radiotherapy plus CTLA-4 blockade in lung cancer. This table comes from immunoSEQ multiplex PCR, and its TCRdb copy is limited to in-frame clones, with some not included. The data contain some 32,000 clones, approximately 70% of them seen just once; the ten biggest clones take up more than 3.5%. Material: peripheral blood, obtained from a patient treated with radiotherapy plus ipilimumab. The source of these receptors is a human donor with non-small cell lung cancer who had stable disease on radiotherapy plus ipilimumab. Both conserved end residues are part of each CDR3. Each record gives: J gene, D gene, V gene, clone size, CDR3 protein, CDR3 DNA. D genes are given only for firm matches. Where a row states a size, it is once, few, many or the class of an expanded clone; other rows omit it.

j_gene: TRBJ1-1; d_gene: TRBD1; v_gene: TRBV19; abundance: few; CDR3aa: CASSITGAMNTEAFF; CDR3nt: TGTGCCAGTAGTATAACAGGGGCCATGAACACTGAAGCTTTCTTT
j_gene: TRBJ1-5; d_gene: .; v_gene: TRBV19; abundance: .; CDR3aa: CASSVGTNPQPQHF; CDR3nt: TGTGCCAGTAGTGTCGGGACAAATCCTCAGCCCCAGCATTTT
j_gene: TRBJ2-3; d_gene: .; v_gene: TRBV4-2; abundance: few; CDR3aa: CASSQGADGGSPQYF; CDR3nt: TGTGCCAGCAGCCAAGGGGCCGATGGGGGATCCCCGCAGTATTTT
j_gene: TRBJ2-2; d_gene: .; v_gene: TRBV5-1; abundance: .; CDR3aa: CASSVKAGGTGELFF; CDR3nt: TGCGCCAGCAGCGTGAAGGCGGGTGGGACCGGGGAGCTGTTTTTT
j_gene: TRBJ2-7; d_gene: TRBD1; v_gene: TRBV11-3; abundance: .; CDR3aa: CASSPIAGTASYEQYF; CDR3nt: TGTGCCAGCAGCCCTATAGCCGGGACAGCGAGTTACGAGCAGTACTTC
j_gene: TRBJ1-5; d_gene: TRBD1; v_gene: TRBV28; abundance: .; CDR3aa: CASSGQGDSNQPQHF; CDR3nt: TGTGCCAGCAGCGGTCAGGGGGATAGCAATCAGCCCCAGCATTTT
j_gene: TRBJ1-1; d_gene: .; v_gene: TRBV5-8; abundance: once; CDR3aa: CASSLDRNTEAFF; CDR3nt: TGTGCCAGCAGCTTGGACAGAAACACTGAAGCTTTCTTT
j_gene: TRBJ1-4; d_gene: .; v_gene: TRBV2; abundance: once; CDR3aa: CASTFGVGIGEKLFF; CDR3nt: TGTGCCAGCACTTTTGGGGTAGGGATTGGAGAAAAACTGTTTTTT
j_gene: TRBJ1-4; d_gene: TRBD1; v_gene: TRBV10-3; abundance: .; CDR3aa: CAISSGTGISSRKLFF; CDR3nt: TGTGCCATCAGCTCCGGGACAGGGATTAGCTCTCGAAAACTGTTTTTT
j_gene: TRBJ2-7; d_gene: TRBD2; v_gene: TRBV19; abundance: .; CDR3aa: CASSMTAGGGHEQYF; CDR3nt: TGTGCCAGTAGTATGACAGCGGGAGGGGGCCACGAGCAGTACTTC
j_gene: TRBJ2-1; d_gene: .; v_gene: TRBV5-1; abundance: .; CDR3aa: CASSSGGVGNEQFF; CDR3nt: TGCGCCAGCAGCTCAGGTGGTGTGGGCAATGAGCAGTTCTTC
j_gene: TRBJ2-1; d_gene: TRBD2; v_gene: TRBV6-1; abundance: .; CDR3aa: CASREPSGLYNEQFF; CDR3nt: TGTGCCAGCAGGGAGCCTAGCGGCCTCTACAATGAGCAGTTCTTC
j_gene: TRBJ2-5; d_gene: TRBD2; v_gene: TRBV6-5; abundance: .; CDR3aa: CASLAGPQETQYF; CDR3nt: TGTGCCAGCCTAGCGGGCCCCCAAGAGACCCAGTACTTC
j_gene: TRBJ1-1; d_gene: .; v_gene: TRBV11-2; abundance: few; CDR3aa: CASSPDGRGGVTEAFF; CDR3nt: TGTGCCAGCAGCCCAGATGGCAGGGGTGGAGTCACTGAAGCTTTCTTT
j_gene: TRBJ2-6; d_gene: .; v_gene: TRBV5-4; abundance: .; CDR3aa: CAGTRGAGGSGANVLTF; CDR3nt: TGTGCCGGTACCAGGGGGGCAGGGGGGTCTGGGGCCAACGTCCTGACTTTC
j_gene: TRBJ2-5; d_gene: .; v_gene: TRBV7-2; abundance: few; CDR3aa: CASSFQGGRRGETQYF; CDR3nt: TGTGCCAGCAGCTTCCAAGGGGGGCGGCGCGGGGAGACCCAGTACTTC
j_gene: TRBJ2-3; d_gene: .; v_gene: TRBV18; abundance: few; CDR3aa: CASSEPDTQYF; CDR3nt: TGTGCCAGCTCGGAGCCAGATACGCAGTATTTT
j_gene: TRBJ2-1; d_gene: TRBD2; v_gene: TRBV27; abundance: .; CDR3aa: CASSPPILAGPTREQFF; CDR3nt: TGTGCCAGCAGTCCCCCCATCCTAGCGGGCCCTACGCGTGAGCAGTTCTTC
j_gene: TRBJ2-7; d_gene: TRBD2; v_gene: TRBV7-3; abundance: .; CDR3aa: CASSPRLAGMLEQYF; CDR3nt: TGTGCCAGCAGTCCGAGACTAGCGGGAATGCTTGAGCAGTACTTC
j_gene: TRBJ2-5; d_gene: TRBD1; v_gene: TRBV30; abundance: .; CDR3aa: CAWSPGQGSQETQYF; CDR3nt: TGTGCCTGGAGTCCGGGACAGGGATCCCAAGAGACCCAGTACTTC
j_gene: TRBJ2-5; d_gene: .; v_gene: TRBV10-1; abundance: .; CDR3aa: CASSELHQGRETQYF; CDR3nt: TGCGCCAGCAGTGAGTTGCACCAGGGAAGAGAGACCCAGTACTTC
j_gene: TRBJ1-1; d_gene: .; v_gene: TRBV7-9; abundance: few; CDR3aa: CASSLAGGRTEAFF; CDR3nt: TGTGCCAGCAGCTTAGCGGGGGGGCGCACTGAAGCTTTCTTT
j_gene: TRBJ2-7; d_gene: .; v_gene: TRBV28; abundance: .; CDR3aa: CASSLEQGAYEQYF; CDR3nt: TGTGCCAGCAGTTTGGAGCAGGGTGCGTACGAGCAGTACTTC
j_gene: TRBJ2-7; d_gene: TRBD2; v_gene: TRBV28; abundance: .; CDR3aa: CASSSSGTSSYEQYF; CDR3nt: TGTGCCAGCAGTTCTAGCGGGACCAGCTCCTACGAGCAGTACTTC
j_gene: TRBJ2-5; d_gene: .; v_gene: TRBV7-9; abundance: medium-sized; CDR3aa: CASSLEQTQYF; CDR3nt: TGTGCCAGCAGCTTAGAGCAGACCCAGTACTTC
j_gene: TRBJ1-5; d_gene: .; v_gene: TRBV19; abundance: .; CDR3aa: CASTPGRGNQPQHF; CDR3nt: TGTGCCAGTACCCCGGGGAGGGGGAATCAGCCCCAGCATTTT
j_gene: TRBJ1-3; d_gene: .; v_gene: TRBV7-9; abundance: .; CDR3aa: CASSLATGSGNTIYF; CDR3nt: TGTGCCAGCAGCTTAGCAACAGGCTCTGGAAACACCATATATTTT
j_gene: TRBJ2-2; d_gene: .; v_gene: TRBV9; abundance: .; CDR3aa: CASSEDPFTGELFF; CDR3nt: TGTGCCAGCAGCGAGGACCCCTTCACCGGGGAGCTGTTTTTT
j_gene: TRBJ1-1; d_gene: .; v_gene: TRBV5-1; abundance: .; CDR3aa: CASSPRGTDKGTEAFF; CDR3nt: TGCGCCAGCAGCCCCAGGGGCACGGACAAAGGCACTGAAGCTTTCTTT
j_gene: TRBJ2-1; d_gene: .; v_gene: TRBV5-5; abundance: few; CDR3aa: CASSLTRGEQFF; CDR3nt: TGTGCCAGCAGCCTGACCCGGGGTGAGCAGTTCTTC
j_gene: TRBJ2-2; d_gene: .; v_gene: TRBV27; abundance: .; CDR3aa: CASTGPAQGHGELFF; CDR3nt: TGTGCCAGCACCGGCCCCGCTCAGGGTCACGGGGAGCTGTTTTTT
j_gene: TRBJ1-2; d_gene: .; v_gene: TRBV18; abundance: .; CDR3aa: CASSPRGGNYGYTF; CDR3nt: TGTGCCAGCTCGCCCAGGGGCGGCAACTATGGCTACACCTTC
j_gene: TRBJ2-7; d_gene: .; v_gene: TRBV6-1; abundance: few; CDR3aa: CASSEQYF; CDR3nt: TGTGCCAGCAGCGAGCAGTACTTC
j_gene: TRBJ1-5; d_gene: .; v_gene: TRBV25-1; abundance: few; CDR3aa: CASRGGGLGNQPQHF; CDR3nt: TGTGCCAGCCGAGGGGGGGGGTTGGGAAATCAGCCCCAGCATTTT
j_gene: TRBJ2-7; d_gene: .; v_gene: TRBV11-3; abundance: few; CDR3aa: CASSLVEYEQYF; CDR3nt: TGTGCCAGCAGCTTAGTAGAGTACGAGCAGTACTTC
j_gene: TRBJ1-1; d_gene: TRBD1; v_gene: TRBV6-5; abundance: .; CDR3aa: CASRPGQGARTEAFF; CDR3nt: TGTGCCAGCAGACCCGGACAGGGGGCTCGGACTGAAGCTTTCTTT
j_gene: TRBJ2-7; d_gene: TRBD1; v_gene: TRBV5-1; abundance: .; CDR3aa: CASSLAGQGGEQYF; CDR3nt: TGCGCCAGCAGCTTGGCCGGACAGGGAGGCGAGCAGTACTTC
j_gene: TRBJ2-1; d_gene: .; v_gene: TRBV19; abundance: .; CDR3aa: CASLGGTIYNEQFF; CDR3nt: TGTGCCAGCCTCGGTGGCACTATATACAATGAGCAGTTCTTC
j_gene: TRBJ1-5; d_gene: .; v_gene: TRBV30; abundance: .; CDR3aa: CAWSAGPIVNQPQHF; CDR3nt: TGTGCCTGGAGTGCGGGGCCCATAGTCAATCAGCCCCAGCATTTT
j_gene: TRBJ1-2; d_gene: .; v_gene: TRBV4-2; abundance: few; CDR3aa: CASSLRTGQGYGYTF; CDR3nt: TGTGCCAGCAGCTTACGTACAGGGCAGGGTTATGGCTACACCTTC
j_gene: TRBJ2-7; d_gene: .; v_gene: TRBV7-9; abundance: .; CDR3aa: CASSLGTGLYEQYF; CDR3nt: TGTGCCAGCAGCTTGGGTACAGGCCTCTACGAGCAGTACTTC
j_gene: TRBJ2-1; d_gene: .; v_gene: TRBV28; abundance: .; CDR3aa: CASSLADGLYNEQFF; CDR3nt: TGTGCCAGCAGTTTGGCGGACGGCCTTTACAATGAGCAGTTCTTC
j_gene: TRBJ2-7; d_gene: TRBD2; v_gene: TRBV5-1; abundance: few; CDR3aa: CASSSLAGNSYEQYF; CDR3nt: TGCGCCAGCAGTTCGTTAGCGGGTAACTCCTACGAGCAGTACTTC
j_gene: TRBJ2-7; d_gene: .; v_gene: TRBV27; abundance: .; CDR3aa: CATLYEQYF; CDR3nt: TGTGCCACCCTGTACGAGCAGTACTTC
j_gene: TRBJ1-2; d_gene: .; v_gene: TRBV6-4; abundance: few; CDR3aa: CASRADRRRYYGYTF; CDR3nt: TGTGCCAGCAGAGCTGACAGGCGTCGATACTATGGCTACACCTTC
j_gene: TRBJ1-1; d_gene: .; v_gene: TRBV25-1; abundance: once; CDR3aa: CASSLEGRNAEAFF; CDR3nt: TGTGCCAGCAGTCTCGAGGGTAGAAACGCTGAAGCTTTCTTT
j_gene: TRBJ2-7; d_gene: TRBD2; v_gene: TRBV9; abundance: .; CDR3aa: CASSVGPGRETEQYF; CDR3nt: TGTGCCAGCAGCGTAGGACCGGGGCGGGAGACCGAGCAGTACTTC
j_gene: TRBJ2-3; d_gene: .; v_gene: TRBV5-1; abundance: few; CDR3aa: CASSPLGAALDTQYF; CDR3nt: TGCGCCAGCAGCCCGTTAGGGGCGGCCTTAGATACGCAGTATTTT
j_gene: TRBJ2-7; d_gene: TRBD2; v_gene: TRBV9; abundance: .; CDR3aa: CASSVGSSGYEQYF; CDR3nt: TGTGCCAGCAGCGTAGGTTCTAGCGGGTACGAGCAGTACTTC
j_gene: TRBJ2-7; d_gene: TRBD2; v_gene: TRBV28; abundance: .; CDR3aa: CASRLAGLYEQYF; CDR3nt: TGTGCCAGCAGACTAGCGGGTCTTTACGAGCAGTACTTC
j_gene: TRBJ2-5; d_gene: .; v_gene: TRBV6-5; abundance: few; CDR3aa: CASSSPGDIQETQYF; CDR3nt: TGTGCCAGCAGCTCGCCGGGGGACATACAAGAGACCCAGTACTTC
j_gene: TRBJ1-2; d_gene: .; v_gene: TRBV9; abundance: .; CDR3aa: CASSTRVNKAYGYTF; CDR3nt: TGTGCCAGCAGCACTCGGGTCAACAAGGCGTATGGCTACACCTTC
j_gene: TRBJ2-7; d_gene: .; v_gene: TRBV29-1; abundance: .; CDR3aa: CSVQGWTGLEQYF; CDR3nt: TGCAGCGTTCAAGGGTGGACTGGTCTCGAGCAGTACTTC